This T cell receptor beta chain emerged from a study of cytomegalovirus exposure and HLA in healthy donors. Study outcomes and limitations: Evidence from a later analysis indicated that most CMV-associated TCR beta chains looked HLA-restricted. A prior analysis recorded that most TCR beta V segments were productive about 87% or about 30% of the time.

Comment on this clone: Its antigen remains unidentified.

V lost 8 bases and J 3 bases, leaving 17 bases between the germline ends. Germline V gene lookup returns CDR1 MNHEY and CDR2 SVGAGI. The CDR3 has 15 amino acids. PCR primers comprised 60 Vbeta and 13 Jbeta primers. Sequenced by immunoSEQ multiplex PCR; TCRdb stores in-frame clones only, minus some. This repertoire shows around 150,000 clones, over 70% found once; its top ten account for around 1.7%. Specimen: PBMCs. This TCR was recovered from a middle-aged woman in good health and CMV-seronegative. The chain combines TRBV6-5 with TRBJ1-5; D perhaps matches TRBD1 (5 bases). As DNA, the CDR3 is TGTGCCAGCCGACAAGGGGCGCAAGTCAATCAGCCCCAGCATTTT. Its translation is CASRQGAQVNQPQHF.